The clone carrying this T cell receptor beta chain was detected many times. Germline CDR1 MNHEY, CDR2 SVGAGI. Trimming took off 5 bases at V and 3 bases at J, with 13 bases between the two ends. The CDR3 is 14 residues long. A single record per CDR3 protein comes from TCRdb applying MiXCR to the 5' RACE reads. The sample lists tens of thousands of distinct CDR3 sequences; approximately 4.5% were seen once. The source of the sample is a study of neurological immune-mediated disorders. Material for sequencing was PBMCs. The TCR originated in a woman in her sixties or seventies with multiple sclerosis. The chain joins TRBV6-5 to TRBJ1-2, with D possibly being TRBD1 (5 bases). The DNA for the CDR3 is TGTGCCAGCAGTAGAGGGACGGGCGACTATGGCTACACCTTC. Protein: CASSRGTGDYGYTF.